The present T cell receptor (beta chain) was sequenced within a study of T-cell memory formation after mild COVID-19. The CDR3 spans 16 residues. The germline gives CDR1 SGHRS, CDR2 YFSETQ. Trimming took off 1 base at V and 1 base at J, with 13 bases between the two ends. This clonotype was counted a few times. The antigen is not known. TCRdb ran MiXCR on the 5' RACE reads and lists one entry per CDR3 protein. The table records tens of thousands of distinct CDR3 sequences, roughly 23% of them present only once. General study findings and limits: Contracting clones from day 15 to 85 showed balanced CD4/CD8; later expanders favored CD4+. In pre-infection memory, a portion of responding clones appeared, which suggested that cross-reactive memory joined. CM and EM subsets held most contracting CD4+ clones; EMRA held CD8+ ones.

The J gene is TRBJ2-3, the V gene TRBV5-1; no firm D call. The origin of this receptor is a man in his late teens or twenties who had mild COVID-19 (a few samples of this study predate the infection). Cell type and time point are not known. The sequencing sample was made of PBMCs or a T cell subset sorted from them (not recorded which). CDR3 region: CASSLSGNGGTDTQYF. The CDR3 bases are TGCGCCAGCAGCTTGTCGGGTAACGGAGGCACAGATACGCAGTATTTT.